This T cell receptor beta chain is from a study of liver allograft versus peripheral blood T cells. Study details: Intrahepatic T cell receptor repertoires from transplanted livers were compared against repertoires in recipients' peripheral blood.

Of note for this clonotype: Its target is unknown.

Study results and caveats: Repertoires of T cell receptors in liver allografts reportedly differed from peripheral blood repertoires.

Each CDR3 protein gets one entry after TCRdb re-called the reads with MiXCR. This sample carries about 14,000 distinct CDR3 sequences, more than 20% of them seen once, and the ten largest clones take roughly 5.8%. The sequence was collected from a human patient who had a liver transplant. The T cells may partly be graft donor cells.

The CDR3 DNA is TGTGCCAGCAGCTCATCCCTGATTGCTAATGAAAAACTGTTTTTT. This sequence encodes CASSSSLIANEKLFF. The genes are TRBV7-9 and TRBJ1-4; no reliable D call. V was shortened by 4 bases and J by 3 bases, with 12 bases between the two germline ends. Germline CDR1 SEHNR, CDR2 FQNEAQ (reference sequence). The CDR3 consists of 15 residues.